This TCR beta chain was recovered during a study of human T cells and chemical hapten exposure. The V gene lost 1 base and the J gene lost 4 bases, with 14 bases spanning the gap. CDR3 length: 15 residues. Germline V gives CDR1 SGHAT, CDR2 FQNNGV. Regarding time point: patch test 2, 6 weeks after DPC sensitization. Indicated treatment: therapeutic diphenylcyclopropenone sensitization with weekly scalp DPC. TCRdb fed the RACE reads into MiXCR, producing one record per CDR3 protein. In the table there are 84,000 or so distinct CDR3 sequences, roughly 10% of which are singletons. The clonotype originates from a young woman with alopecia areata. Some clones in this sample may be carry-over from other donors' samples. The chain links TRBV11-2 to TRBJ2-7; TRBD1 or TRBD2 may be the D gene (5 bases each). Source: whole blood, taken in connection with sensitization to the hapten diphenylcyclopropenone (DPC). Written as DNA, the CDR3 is TGTGCCAGCAGCTTAGCCCCCATGGGGGTTTACGAGCAGTACTTC. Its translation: CASSLAPMGVYEQYF.